Below, 20 T cell receptor beta chains from the same sample are listed, as sequenced in a study of blood T cell repertoires in COVID-19. Generated by immunoSEQ multiplex PCR, the TCRdb table keeps only in-frame clones and is missing some. Of tens of thousands of clones listed, 65% to 90% are singletons. Input material: peripheral blood. Receptors originate from a man between 65 and 85 years old with active or convalescent COVID-19.

The chain employs TRBV6-5 and TRBJ1-2, with 10 bases lining up with TRBD1. The CDR3 is made up of 16 amino acids. V dropped 2 bases and J dropped 2; count of bases not matched to a gene: 5. From germline, CDR1 is MNHEY and CDR2 SVGAGI. This CDR3 reads CASSYIRTGGNYGYTF. CDR3 DNA sequence: TGTGCCAGCAGTTACATCCGGACAGGGGGGAACTATGGCTACACCTTC.

This clone has more than one count but fewer than ten. The chain combines TRBV7-9 with TRBJ2-2; D is unclear. Germline assignment: CDR1 SEHNR and CDR2 FQNEAQ (reference sequence). This CDR3 spans 15 amino acids. The V end was cut by 2 bases, the J end by 7 bases, with 14 bases between. The CDR3 sequence: CASSLSTDWNGELFF. CDR3 DNA sequence: TGTGCCAGCAGCTTAAGCACAGATTGGAACGGGGAGCTGTTTTTT.

This chain links TRBV2 with TRBJ1-5; a possible D gene is TRBD1 (5 bases). The CDR3 runs to 15 residues. Germline-derived CDR1 and CDR2 are SNHLY and FYNNEI. The V gene lost 5 bases and the J gene lost 0 bases, with 11 bases spanning the gap. CDR3 bases: TGTGCCAGCAGTAAGGGGAGGAATAGCAATCAGCCCCAGCATTTT. This codes for CASSKGRNSNQPQHF. The complete variable domain, with remaining parts taken from reference TRBV2 and TRBJ1-5, reads EPEVTQTPSHQVTQMGQEVILRCVPISNHLYFYWYRQILGQKVEFLVSFYNNEISEKSEIFDDQFSVERPDGSNFTLKIRSTKLEDSAMYFCASSKGRNSNQPQHFGDGTRLSIL.

V is TRBV15 and J is TRBJ2-3; 7 bases match TRBD1. The germline CDR1 and CDR2 sequences are LNHNV and YYDKDF (reference sequence). J was trimmed by 1 base and V by 1 base; bases with no gene match: 5. The CDR3 covers 16 residues. The chain's CDR3 is CATSRGGTAGTDTQYF. The CDR3 coding sequence is TGTGCCACCAGCAGAGGAGGGACAGCAGGCACAGATACGCAGTATTTT.

CDR3 sequence: CASKTTQQNTEAFF. CDR3 sequence (DNA): TGTGCCAGCAAAACAACCCAACAGAACACTGAAGCTTTCTTT. The chain couples TRBV6-5 to TRBJ1-1; D remains ambiguous. V lost 7 bases and J 1 base, leaving 13 bases between the germline ends. CDR1 and CDR2 from the germline V gene are MNHEY and SVGAGI. The CDR3 loop spans 14 amino acids.

The chain has TRBV7-3 and TRBJ1-4; TRBD1 matches at 7 bases. Germline-derived CDR1 and CDR2 are SGHTA and FQGTGA. The CDR3 is 15 residues long. Unmatched junction bases numbered 8, after V lost 5 bases and J lost 5 bases. In nucleotides, the CDR3 is TGTGCCAGCAGCCTAGACAGGGATCGCAATGAAAAACTGTTTTTT. Translated: CASSLDRDRNEKLFF.

This clone was detected once. The rearrangement joins TRBV7-2 to TRBJ1-5, with 7 bases fitting TRBD1. Germline CDR1 and CDR2: SGHTA and FQGNSA. CDR3 length: 16 residues. With V trimmed by 2 bases and J by 4 bases, 8 bases remained unmatched. The CDR3 here is CASSLTGTDGNQPQHF. In nucleotides, the CDR3 is TGTGCCAGCAGCTTAACAGGGACAGACGGAAATCAGCCCCAGCATTTT.

This clone has just one count. The V gene is TRBV12-3 or TRBV12-4, the J gene TRBJ2-5; D might be TRBD2 (7 bases). The CDR3 has 11 residues. The ends were cut back, 7 bases at V and 7 bases at J, with 10 bases in the middle. CDR3 nucleotide sequence: TGTGCCAGCATGAGGGGGGGGACCCAGTACTTC. Its translation is CASMRGGTQYF.

This clone showed up many times. This chain joins TRBV28 and TRBJ1-2, with D maybe TRBD1 (5 bases). Germline-derived CDR1 and CDR2 are MDHEN and SYDVKM. The CDR3 is 14 residues long. With 6 bases removed from V and 6 bases from J, the gap between germline ends came to 17 bases. The CDR3 DNA is TGTGCCAGCAGCCACCAGGGAGGAGTACATGGCTACACCTTC. It translates to CASSHQGGVHGYTF.

This chain joins TRBV6-2 or TRBV6-3 and TRBJ1-1; 9 positions match TRBD1. Germline CDR1 MNHEY, CDR2 SVGEGT. CDR3 length equals 15 residues. V lost 2 bases, J lost 4 bases, and 5 bases stayed unmatched. CDR3 loop: CASSYHRGLGTEAFF. The DNA for the CDR3 is TGTGCCAGCAGTTACCACAGGGGGCTCGGCACTGAAGCTTTCTTT.

This chain joins TRBV27 and TRBJ1-6; 10 bases match TRBD1. The trim removed 4 bases at V and 6 bases at J, leaving 3 bases unmatched. Germline V gene lookup returns CDR1 MNHEY and CDR2 SMNVEV (reference sequence). CDR3 length equals 15 residues. The DNA of the CDR3 is TGTGCCAGCAGTTGGGGGACAGGGGTTAATTCACCCCTCCACTTT. Its protein is CASSWGTGVNSPLHF.

The CDR3: CASSYSGTVTDTQYF. CDR3 bases: TGTGCCAGCAGCTATTCCGGGACAGTCACAGATACGCAGTATTTT. This sequence joins TRBV9 and TRBJ2-3; TRBD1 aligns across 7 bases. From germline, CDR1 is SGDLS and CDR2 YYNGEE. This CDR3 has 15 residues. V was pared by 4 bases and J by 2 bases, with 7 bases of the junction left unmatched. Full variable domain (remainder filled in from reference TRBV9 and TRBJ2-3): DSGVTQTPKHLITATGQRVTLRCSPRSGDLSVYWYQQSLDQGLQFLIQYYNGEERAKGNILERFSAQQFPDLHSELNLSSLELGDSALYFCASSYSGTVTDTQYFGPGTRLTVL.

CDR3 amino acids: CASTYHAEAFF. The CDR3 DNA follows: TGTGCCAGCACCTACCACGCTGAAGCTTTCTTT. The chain links TRBV2 to TRBJ1-1; no reliable D call. Germline assignment: CDR1 SNHLY and CDR2 FYNNEI. Deletions cut 7 bases from V and 6 bases from J, with 9 bases between. The CDR3 spans 11 residues.

The genes are TRBV23-1 and TRBJ2-1; tentative D call: TRBD2 (5 bases). TRBV23-1 is an ORF, with its function uncertain. The CDR3 loop spans 17 amino acids. Trimming removed 6 bases at V and 6 bases at J, with 24 bases between. The CDR3 bases are TGCGCCAGCAGACCCGACCCCGCGGGCCCCTGGGCCAATGAGCAGTTCTTC. Protein sequence: CASRPDPAGPWANEQFF.

The chain couples TRBV7-8 to TRBJ1-4, with 9 bases matching TRBD1. The CDR3 extends over 16 amino acids. The germline gives CDR1 SGHVS, CDR2 FQNEAQ. The junction had 4 bases not matched to a gene; V was cut back by 5 bases and J by 0 bases. The CDR3 protein is CASSPGTGTTNEKLFF. The CDR3, as DNA: TGTGCCAGCAGCCCTGGGACAGGGACAACTAATGAAAAACTGTTTTTT.

V gene TRBV5-1 combines with J gene TRBJ2-5, with 8 bases identical to TRBD2. The length of the CDR3 is 14 residues. The trim removed 4 bases at V and 4 bases at J, leaving 6 bases unmatched. CDR1 and CDR2 from the germline V gene are SGHRS and YFSETQ. This CDR3 reads CASSDGRAPETQYF. The CDR3 DNA follows: TGCGCCAGCAGCGACGGGAGGGCCCCAGAGACCCAGTACTTC.

This sequence joins TRBV18 and TRBJ2-7, with 7 positions matching TRBD2. Per germline, CDR1 KGHSH and CDR2 LQKENI. V dropped 2 bases and J dropped 1; count of bases not matched to a gene: 5. There are 15 residues in the CDR3. The CDR3 loop is CASSPKEAGSYEQYF. In nucleotides, the CDR3 is TGTGCCAGCTCACCAAAAGAAGCGGGGTCCTACGAGCAGTACTTC.

The rearrangement links TRBV29-1 to TRBJ2-3, with no clear D. Germline CDR1 and CDR2: SQVTM and ANQGSEA. The CDR3 totals 12 residues. Trimming left V 7 bases short and J 2 bases short, with 10 bases between. CDR3 sequence (DNA): TGCAGCGGTCTAGGAAACACAGATACGCAGTATTTT. Amino acid sequence: CSGLGNTDTQYF.

The chain combines TRBV7-9 with TRBJ1-6; weak D call: TRBD1 (5 bases). The CDR3 extends over 14 amino acids. V gave up 5 bases and J gave up 6 bases, with 11 bases separating them. The germline V gene has CDR1 SEHNR and CDR2 FQNEAQ (reference sequence). The CDR3 region has the DNA TGTGCCAGCAGCGGGGGAGGGCCTAATTCACCCCTCCACTTT. This codes for CASSGGGPNSPLHF.

CDR3 amino acids: CASSLVGVGTSGLYTQYF. The CDR3 coding sequence is TGTGCCAGCAGTTTGGTGGGGGTGGGGACTAGCGGGCTCTATACGCAGTATTTT. The rearrangement links TRBV28 to TRBJ2-3; 12 positions match TRBD2. Trimming cost V 3 bases and J 7 bases; bases outside gene matches: 14. CDR3 length: 18 amino acids. Germline CDR1 and CDR2: MDHEN and SYDVKM.